This TCR beta chain is drawn from a study of T cell repertoires in cytomegalovirus infection. Looking at the study overall: Selected CMV epitopes included recently identified HLA-C-restricted ones as well as well-studied HLA-B-restricted ones. It can be stated that public TCR beta signatures indicated CMV infection as well as a matching HLA type.

Points from the study as a whole: CMV carriers with the relevant HLA were identified by cumulative public TCR beta family frequency.

Comment on this clonotype: Antigen unknown.

CDR3 size: 17 residues. V was trimmed by 0 bases and J by 1 base, leaving 13 bases between them. The germline V gene encodes CDR1 MGHRA and CDR2 YSYEKL. One entry per CDR3 protein results from TCRdb running MiXCR on the reads. This repertoire shows some 350,000 distinct CDR3 sequences, about 28% found once; its top ten account for roughly 20%. This material consisted of cultured PBMCs, taken from culture after CMV antigen stimulation. This sequence originates from a human donor in good health (CMV status not recorded). Some clones in this sample may be carry-over from other donors' samples. This chain joins TRBV4-1 and TRBJ2-1; tentatively, D is TRBD2 (6 bases). DNA of the CDR3: TGCGCCAGCAGCCAAGAAGGGGCAGGGACTTCCTACAATGAGCAGTTCTTC. The encoded protein is CASSQEGAGTSYNEQFF.